The present T cell receptor (beta chain) was sequenced within a study of PD-1 blockade in mismatch repair-deficient tumors. Study-level information: Enrolled about 2013-2017, patients had progressing, pretreated mismatch repair-deficient cancers of approximately 13 types.

This CDR3 contains 12 residues. Germline CDR1 and CDR2: MDHEN and SYDVKM. Trimming at V came to 8 bases and at J to 5 bases, leaving 5 bases not matched to a gene. To note about this clone: What it binds is unknown.

The assay was immunoSEQ multiplex PCR, and TCRdb's table has in-frame clones only and misses some. The sample lists under 150,000 clones; about 88% were seen once. Overall study findings and caveats: Tumor-resident clones, often absent from pretreatment blood, expanded after pembrolizumab and then contracted.

This specimen was peripheral blood, taken 44 weeks after starting pembrolizumab. The receptor's source is an adult with mismatch repair-deficient cancer. The chain combines TRBV28 with TRBJ2-7; the match to TRBD1 covers 8 bases. CDR3 bases: TGTGCCAGCCAGGACAGGGTCCACGAGCAGTACTTC. Its protein product is CASQDRVHEQYF.